A selection of T cell receptor beta chains follows, all from one sample in a study of blood T cell repertoires in COVID-19. Libraries were prepared by immunoSEQ multiplex PCR; TCRdb keeps only in-frame clonotypes and omits some of them. This sample has about 180,000 clones, with 80% to 90% found just once. What was sequenced was peripheral blood. The source of these receptors is a man aged 70-80 years with active or convalescent COVID-19. Both conserved end residues are part of each CDR3. The D gene is left open where the match is weak. A row's size may be missing; if present it is once, few, many or a size class.

v_gene: TRBV29-1
abundance: once
d_gene: TRBD1
j_gene: TRBJ2-7
CDR3nt: TGCAGCGTTGGGGAGACAGGGGGTAGTTACGAGCAGTACTTC
CDR3aa: CSVGETGGSYEQYF

v_gene: TRBV2
abundance: NA
d_gene: NA
j_gene: TRBJ1-2
CDR3nt: TGTGCCAGCAGTGGGGTCAGCGACTATGGCTACACCTTC
CDR3aa: CASSGVSDYGYTF

v_gene: TRBV24-1
abundance: NA
d_gene: TRBD2
j_gene: TRBJ2-1
CDR3nt: TGTGCCACCAGCGGCGCTAGCGGGGACTACAATGAGCAGTTCTTC
CDR3aa: CATSGASGDYNEQFF

v_gene: TRBV28
abundance: few
d_gene: NA
j_gene: TRBJ1-1
CDR3nt: TGTGCCAGCAGTTTTGCTCAGCGGGCTTTCTTT
CDR3aa: CASSFAQRAFF

v_gene: TRBV28
abundance: NA
d_gene: NA
j_gene: TRBJ1-1
CDR3nt: TGTGCCAGCAGTTTCGTGGAGATCACTGAAGCTTTCTTT
CDR3aa: CASSFVEITEAFF

v_gene: TRBV11-2
abundance: NA
d_gene: TRBD1
j_gene: TRBJ2-1
CDR3nt: TGTGCCAGTTCGACAGGGGCAAGCCCTGAGCAGTTCTTC
CDR3aa: CASSTGASPEQFF

v_gene: TRBV7-3
abundance: NA
d_gene: TRBD2
j_gene: TRBJ2-1
CDR3nt: TGTGCCAGCAGCACCTTAGCGGGAGGGCTCGATGAGCAGTTCTTC
CDR3aa: CASSTLAGGLDEQFF

v_gene: TRBV27
abundance: NA
d_gene: TRBD1
j_gene: TRBJ1-5
CDR3nt: TGTGCCAGCAGTTACAGGGGGAGTCAGCCCCAGCATTTT
CDR3aa: CASSYRGSQPQHF

v_gene: TRBV29-1
abundance: NA
d_gene: NA
j_gene: TRBJ1-2
CDR3nt: TGCAGTGTCCAGGGCGATGCTAACTATGGCTACACCTTC
CDR3aa: CSVQGDANYGYTF

v_gene: TRBV5-5
abundance: NA
d_gene: TRBD2
j_gene: TRBJ2-5
CDR3nt: TGTGCCAGCAGCTTGGGCCCTGGGACTAGCAAACAAGAGACCCAGTACTTC
CDR3aa: CASSLGPGTSKQETQYF